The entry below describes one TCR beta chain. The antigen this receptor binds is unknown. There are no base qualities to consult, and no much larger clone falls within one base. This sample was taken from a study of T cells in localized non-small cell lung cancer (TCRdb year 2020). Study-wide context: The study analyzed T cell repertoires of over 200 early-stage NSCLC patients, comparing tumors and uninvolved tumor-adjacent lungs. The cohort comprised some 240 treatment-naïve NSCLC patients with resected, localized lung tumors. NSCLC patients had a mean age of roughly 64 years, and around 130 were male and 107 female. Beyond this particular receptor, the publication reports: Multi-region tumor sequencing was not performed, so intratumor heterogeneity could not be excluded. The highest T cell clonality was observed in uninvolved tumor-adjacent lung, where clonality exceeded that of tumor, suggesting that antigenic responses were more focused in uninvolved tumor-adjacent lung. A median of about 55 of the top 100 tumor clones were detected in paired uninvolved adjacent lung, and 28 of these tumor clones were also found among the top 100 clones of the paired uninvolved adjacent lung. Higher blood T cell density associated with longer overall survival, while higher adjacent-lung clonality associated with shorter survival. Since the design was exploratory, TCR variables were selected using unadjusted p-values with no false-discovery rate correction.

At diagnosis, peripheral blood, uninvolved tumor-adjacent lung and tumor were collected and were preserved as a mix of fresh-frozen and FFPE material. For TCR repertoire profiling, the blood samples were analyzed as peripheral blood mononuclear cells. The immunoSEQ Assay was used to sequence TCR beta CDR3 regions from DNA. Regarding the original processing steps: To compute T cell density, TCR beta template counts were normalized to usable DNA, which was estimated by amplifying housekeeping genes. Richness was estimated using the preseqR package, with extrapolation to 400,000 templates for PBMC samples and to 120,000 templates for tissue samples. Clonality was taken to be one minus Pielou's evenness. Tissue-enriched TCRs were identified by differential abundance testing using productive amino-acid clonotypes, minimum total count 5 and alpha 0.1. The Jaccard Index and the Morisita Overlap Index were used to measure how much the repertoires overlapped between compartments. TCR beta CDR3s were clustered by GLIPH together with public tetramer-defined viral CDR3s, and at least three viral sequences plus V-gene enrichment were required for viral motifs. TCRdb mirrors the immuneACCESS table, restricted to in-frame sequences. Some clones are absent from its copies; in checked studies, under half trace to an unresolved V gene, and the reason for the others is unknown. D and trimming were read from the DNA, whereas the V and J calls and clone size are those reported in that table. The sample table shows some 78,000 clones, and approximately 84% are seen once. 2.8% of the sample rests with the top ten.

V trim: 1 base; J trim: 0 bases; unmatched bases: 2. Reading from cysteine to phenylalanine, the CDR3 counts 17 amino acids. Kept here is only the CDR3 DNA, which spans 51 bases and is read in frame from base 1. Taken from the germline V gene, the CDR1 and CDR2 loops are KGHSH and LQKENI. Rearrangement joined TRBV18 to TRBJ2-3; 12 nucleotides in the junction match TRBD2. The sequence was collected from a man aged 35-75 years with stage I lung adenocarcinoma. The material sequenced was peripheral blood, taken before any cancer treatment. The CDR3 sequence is CASSPQTSGSSTDTQYF. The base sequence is TGTGCCAGCTCACCACAGACTAGCGGGAGCAGCACAGATACGCAGTATTTT.